The clone carrying this T cell receptor beta chain was counted a few times. The antigen is not known. This record belongs to a study of T cell repertoires in cytomegalovirus infection. Study in general: From public TCR beta signatures came an indication of both CMV infection and matching HLA type.

The ends were cut back, 5 bases at V and 8 bases at J, with 12 bases in the middle. CDR1 and CDR2 (germline): SGHTA, FQGTGA. This CDR3 has 12 amino acids. Findings of the study overall: Predominance within the ex vivo response was attributable to HLA-C-restricted CMV-specific TCR beta clonotypes.

TCRdb reprocessed the reads via MiXCR and lists one record per CDR3 protein. The sample lists approximately 220,000 distinct CDR3 sequences, 35% to 45% occurring once. The specimen comprised CD8+ T cells from cultured PBMCs, sampled from culture after CMV antigen stimulation. J is TRBJ1-1 and V is TRBV7-3; D is undetermined. This TCR was sampled from a human donor in good health (CMV status not recorded). Some clones in this sample may be carry-over from other donors' samples. The CDR3 here is CASSAPAGEAFF. The CDR3 region has the DNA TGTGCCAGCAGCGCCCCGGCAGGCGAAGCTTTCTTT.